These 25 T cell receptor beta chains were all obtained from the same sample, sequenced in a study of long-term antiretroviral therapy in people with HIV. At the survey level, the v3.0 immunoSEQ assay was run. Data came from immunoSEQ multiplex PCR; TCRdb stores just in-frame clones and leaves some out. The sample holds 20,000 to 30,000 clones; roughly 87% are singletons and the top ten take about 9%. The sample here was unsorted PBMCs, taken 1.8 years before starting antiretroviral therapy. These receptors all come from a man between 50 and 59 years old with HIV.

The V call is TRBV6-5, the J call TRBJ2-5; 9 nucleotides agree with TRBD1. From germline, CDR1 is MNHEY and CDR2 SVGAGI. CDR3 length: 15 residues. V trimming: 0 bases; J trimming: 7 bases; junction bases outside the gene matches: 6. The chain's CDR3 is CASSYSGQGLATQYF. DNA of the CDR3: TGTGCCAGCAGTTACTCGGGACAGGGATTGGCGACCCAGTACTTC.

The chain joins TRBV6-5 to TRBJ2-5, with TRBD1 matching 7 bases. J was trimmed by 5 bases and V by 5 bases; bases with no gene match: 11. Germline V gene data show CDR1 as MNHEY and CDR2 as SVGAGI. This CDR3 has 15 amino acids. The CDR3 DNA follows: TGTGCCAGCAGTCCCCGACAGGGTAGGTCGGAGACCCAGTACTTC. It encodes CASSPRQGRSETQYF.

The V gene is TRBV10-3, the J gene TRBJ2-7, with D tentatively TRBD2 (6 bases). Trimming left V 1 base short and J 0 bases short, with 16 bases between. The CDR3 consists of 17 residues. Per the germline V gene, CDR1 is ENHRY and CDR2 is SYGVKD. CDR3 DNA sequence: TGTGCCATCAGTGAGTTGGAGGCATCCGGGGGCTCCTACGAGCAGTACTTC. This sequence encodes CAISELEASGGSYEQYF.

This clone was picked up one time. The genes are TRBV7-2 and TRBJ2-3; 8 bases fit TRBD1. This CDR3 has 15 amino acids. Looked up from germline, CDR1 is SGHTA and CDR2 is FQGNSA. Trimming cost V 5 bases and J 3 bases; bases outside gene matches: 7. DNA for the CDR3: TGTGCCAGCAGCCCAAGACAGGGGTTTACAGATACGCAGTATTTT. Protein product: CASSPRQGFTDTQYF.

This sequence joins TRBV27 and TRBJ2-5, with D unresolved. CDR1 is MNHEY, CDR2 SMNVEV, per germline (reference sequence). V dropped 5 bases and J dropped 9 bases, with 16 bases sitting between them. The CDR3 is 13 amino acids. CDR3 amino acids: CASSPPGLLPQYF. DNA of the CDR3: TGTGCCAGCAGTCCACCCGGGCTTCTTCCCCAGTACTTC.

This clone was seen only a few times. The DNA is omitted, as the CDR3 cannot be located on it reliably, and the CDR3 follows TCRdb's listing. The V and J genes are TRBV6-5 and TRBJ2-2; the table gives TRBD2 as D, unverified against the DNA. Germline V CDR1 and CDR2: MNHEY, SVGAGI. The CDR3 is 14 amino acids in total, end residues counted. This chain's CDR3 is CASSSTLGAGELFF.

The CDR3 nucleotides read TGCGCCAGCAGCCTCGGCAGGGGAAGTGACACTGAAGCTTTCTTT. Protein product: CASSLGRGSDTEAFF. This chain joins TRBV5-1 and TRBJ1-1, with D maybe TRBD1 (6 bases). The CDR3 loop spans 15 amino acids. V lost 4 bases and J lost 3, with 16 bases in between. Per the germline V gene, CDR1 is SGHRS and CDR2 is YFSETQ.

This clone is a singleton in its sample. The chain uses TRBV10-3 and TRBJ1-1; no clear D. The CDR3 covers 16 residues. Trimming removed 6 bases from V and 1 base from J, with 18 bases in between. CDR1 and CDR2 from the germline V gene are ENHRY and SYGVKD. CDR3 bases: TGTGCCATCAGCCGAACCGTCGGGAGAGAGAACACTGAAGCTTTCTTT. Translation: CAISRTVGRENTEAFF.

DNA for the CDR3: TGCAGCGTTGAAAGGACAGACGACTATGGCTACACCTTC. Translating it yields CSVERTDDYGYTF. This rearrangement joins TRBV29-1 to TRBJ1-2; maybe TRBD1 (6 bases). The CDR3 totals 13 residues. The V end was cut by 2 bases, the J end by 3 bases, with 10 bases between. Germline lookup yields CDR1 SQVTM and CDR2 ANQGSEA.

The chain employs TRBV5-1 and TRBJ2-1; a weak D match, TRBD1 (6 bases). Germline V gives CDR1 SGHRS, CDR2 YFSETQ. CDR3 length: 15 amino acids. V was clipped by 2 bases and J by 9 bases, with 18 bases between them. The CDR3 DNA is TGCGCCAGCAGCTTCTTCCGGGACACTTCCCCTGAGCAGTTCTTC. The encoded protein is CASSFFRDTSPEQFF.

This sequence joins TRBV7-3 and TRBJ2-7; a weak D match, TRBD1 (6 bases). Germline CDR1 reads SGHTA; CDR2 reads FQGTGA. V lost 0 bases, J lost 5 bases, and 17 bases lay in between. This CDR3 spans 16 amino acids. The CDR3 region has the DNA TGTGCCAGCAGCTTAACGGGGCGACAGGCTCGAAACGAGCAGTACTTC. This translates into CASSLTGRQARNEQYF.

This chain uses TRBV2 with TRBJ2-7; TRBD1 might be the D (5 bases). V shed 6 bases and J shed 0 bases, with 12 bases lying between them. This CDR3 has 14 residues. Germline CDR1 and CDR2: SNHLY and FYNNEI. The CDR3 loop reads CASRLTGNSYEQYF. The DNA of the CDR3 is TGTGCCAGCAGGCTTACAGGTAACTCCTACGAGCAGTACTTC.

This clone was observed once. The chain has TRBV2 and TRBJ2-5; 8 positions agree with TRBD2. The ends lost 7 bases at V and 5 bases at J; junction bases unmatched: 12. CDR3 length: 15 residues. Germline V gene data show CDR1 as SNHLY and CDR2 as FYNNEI. The CDR3 DNA sequence: TGTGCCAGCACCGAACAGCGGGAGTGGGGGGAGACCCAGTACTTC. Translating it yields CASTEQREWGETQYF.

The chain couples TRBV6-1 to TRBJ1-1; maybe TRBD1 (6 bases). The CDR3 runs to 11 residues. Germline-derived CDR1 and CDR2 are MNHNS and SASEGT. Trimming removed 7 bases from V and 8 bases from J, with 11 bases in between. The CDR3 sequence is CASTFTGEAFF. In DNA form, the CDR3 reads TGTGCCAGCACCTTTACAGGGGAAGCTTTCTTT.

This clone is a singleton in its sample. The V gene is TRBV19, the J gene TRBJ1-2; weak D call: TRBD1 (5 bases). The V gene lost 6 bases and the J gene lost 2 bases, with 16 bases spanning the gap. The CDR3 runs 15 residues. CDR1 is LNHDA, CDR2 SQIVND, per germline (reference sequence). CDR3 sequence (DNA): TGTGCCAGTAGCTCCCCAGGGAGTCAGAACTATGGCTACACCTTC. As protein: CASSSPGSQNYGYTF.

The chain employs TRBV5-6 and TRBJ2-1, with 10 nucleotides matching TRBD2. The V gene's germline CDR1 is SGHDT and CDR2 YYEEEE. J lost 5 bases, V lost 4 bases, and 3 bases had no gene match. CDR3 length equals 14 residues. The DNA of the CDR3 is TGTGCCAGCAGCCAACTAGCGGGGAACAATGAGCAGTTCTTC. Its translation: CASSQLAGNNEQFF.

The chain is built from TRBV15 and TRBJ1-3; D unclear. The V gene lost 5 bases and the J gene lost 2 bases, with 7 bases spanning the gap. CDR1 and CDR2 (germline): LNHNV, YYDKDF (reference sequence). This CDR3 contains 13 residues. CDR3 sequence: CATSGSAGNTIYF. For the CDR3, the DNA is TGTGCCACCAGCGGTAGCGCTGGAAACACCATATATTTT.

The V call is TRBV18, the J call TRBJ1-1; D not certain. V gave up 1 base and J gave up 0 bases, with 9 bases separating them. Per the germline V gene, CDR1 is KGHSH and CDR2 is LQKENI. The CDR3 contains 15 residues. CDR3 coding DNA: TGTGCCAGCTCACCACGTAAACTCATGAACACTGAAGCTTTCTTT. It encodes CASSPRKLMNTEAFF.

The rearrangement joins TRBV7-3 to TRBJ1-2; 9 nucleotides align to TRBD1. V lost 6 bases and J lost 1; bases outside the gene matches: 9. The germline V gene encodes CDR1 SGHTA and CDR2 FQGTGA. The CDR3 spans 16 residues. This chain's CDR3 is CASSQDGTGINYGYTF. Written as DNA, the CDR3 is TGTGCCAGCAGTCAAGATGGGACAGGGATTAACTATGGCTACACCTTC.

This clone was seen just once. This chain links TRBV19 with TRBJ2-4; no clear D gene. The CDR3 has 15 residues. The germline V and J ends were trimmed by 3 bases and 0 bases, with 9 bases remaining between them. The germline V gene encodes CDR1 LNHDA and CDR2 SQIVND (reference sequence). The CDR3 here is CASSMAALAKNIQYF. As DNA, the CDR3 is TGTGCCAGTAGTATGGCGGCGCTAGCCAAAAACATTCAGTACTTC.

The CDR3: CASGLDVGELFF. The CDR3 nucleotides read TGTGCTAGTGGTTTAGATGTCGGGGAGCTGTTTTTT. This sequence joins TRBV12-5 and TRBJ2-2; D is ambiguous. There are 12 residues in the CDR3. CDR1 is LGHNT, CDR2 FRNRAP, per germline. Between the trimmed V and J ends, which lost 3 bases and 7 bases, there was a span of 6 bases.

This chain uses TRBV5-4 with TRBJ1-2; 9 bases agree with TRBD1. The CDR3 has 14 residues. CDR1 and CDR2 from the germline V gene are SGHNT and YYREEE (reference sequence). With 0 bases clipped from V and 5 bases from J, the junction kept 2 bases outside the gene matches. The CDR3 spells CASSLVDRGYGYTF. CDR3 sequence (DNA): TGTGCCAGCAGCTTGGTGGACAGGGGATATGGCTACACCTTC.

The V and J genes are TRBV7-2 and TRBJ2-1, with D tentatively TRBD1 or TRBD2 (5 bases each). The germline V gene encodes CDR1 SGHTA and CDR2 FQGNSA. V lost 2 bases and J lost 4, with 12 bases in between. CDR3 length: 15 amino acids. This CDR3 is CASSLMRGNYNEQFF. CDR3 coding DNA: TGTGCCAGCAGCTTAATGAGGGGAAATTACAATGAGCAGTTCTTC.

This CDR3 is CASSLEQGGQPQHF. The CDR3 nucleotides read TGTGCCAGCTCACTTGAACAGGGAGGCCAGCCCCAGCATTTT. The chain combines TRBV18 with TRBJ1-5; D perhaps matches TRBD1 (6 bases). V lost 4 bases and J lost 7, with 14 bases in between. In germline, CDR1 is KGHSH, CDR2 LQKENI. The CDR3 contains 14 residues.

The chain has TRBV28 and TRBJ1-3; 7 bases fit TRBD1. V trimming: 8 bases; J trimming: 0 bases; junction bases outside the gene matches: 13. The germline V gene encodes CDR1 MDHEN and CDR2 SYDVKM. This CDR3 is built from 17 residues. The CDR3 DNA follows: TGTGCCAGCGGAGGAGGGGGCCAACACCACTCTGGAAACACCATATATTTT. It yields the protein CASGGGGQHHSGNTIYF.